What follows is one TCR beta chain and its context. Antigen specificity is unknown. The data are from a study of cytomegalovirus exposure and HLA in healthy donors. Findings of the study overall: Per a prior analysis, the majority of TCR beta V segments were productive roughly 87% or roughly 30% of the time. It was reportedly the case that the classifier diagnosed cytomegalovirus status with high specificity and sensitivity.

Looked up from germline, CDR1 is SGHDT and CDR2 is YYEEEE. V trimming: 2 bases; J trimming: 9 bases; junction bases outside the gene matches: 13. The CDR3 is 16 amino acids. The study ran its PCR with 60 Vbeta and 13 Jbeta primers. The table came from immunoSEQ multiplex PCR; TCRdb's copy has only in-frame clones and leaves some out. This repertoire includes roughly 100,000 clones. The rearrangement links TRBV5-6 to TRBJ2-1; the match to TRBD2 covers 8 bases. This clonotype was sampled from a man in his forties in good health and CMV-seronegative. Sequences were obtained from PBMCs. CDR3 nucleotides: TGTGCCAGCAGCTTTCGGGGACTAGGGAGTCTCGGTGAGCAGTTCTTC. It translates to CASSFRGLGSLGEQFF.